This T cell receptor beta chain was recorded in a study of siplizumab effects on memory and regulatory T cells. TCRdb's table, derived via immunoSEQ multiplex PCR, lists solely in-frame clones and lacks some. The sample consists of over 85,000 clones, around 97% of them appearing once. The TCR was taken from a human donor in good health. Sequences were obtained from naive CD4+ T cells sorted from blood.

CDR3 DNA: TGTGCCAGCAGCTTGGACAGCTGGCAGCCTTATGGCTACACCTTC. As protein: CASSLDSWQPYGYTF. This rearrangement joins TRBV5-6 to TRBJ1-2; no firm D call. Trimming removed 0 bases at V and 5 bases at J, with 14 bases between. The germline CDR1 and CDR2 sequences are SGHDT and YYEEEE. The length of the CDR3 is 15 residues.